This TCR beta chain was identified during a study of T cells after yellow fever vaccination. Study findings and constraints: Compared with primary, the secondary response was weaker and peaked at day 5, not 15. Clones from primary vaccination mostly reappeared after the booster (roughly 95% CD4, around 90% CD8).

V lost 4 bases and J 3 bases, leaving 18 bases between the germline ends. The CDR3 is made up of 16 amino acids. From germline, CDR1 is SEHNR and CDR2 FQNEAQ (reference sequence). One entry per CDR3 protein, called by TCRdb with MiXCR from the 5' RACE reads. There are 360,000 or so distinct CDR3 sequences in the sample; around 10% occur only once, and roughly 18% lies in the top ten. This clonotype was detected a few times. The antigen is not known. The source material was PBMCs, sampled on the day of the first yellow fever vaccination. The chain carries TRBV7-9 and TRBJ1-1, with D possibly matching TRBD1 (5 bases). This TCR derives from a young man who received the YFV17D yellow fever vaccine. The CDR3 coding sequence is TGTGCCAGCAGCTCAAATCGGGACCGGGGGTACACTGAAGCTTTCTTT. Its translation: CASSSNRDRGYTEAFF.